Presented here are 10 T cell receptor beta chains from one specimen sequenced in a study of cytomegalovirus exposure and HLA in healthy donors. The PCR had 60 Vbeta and 13 Jbeta primers. Sequenced by immunoSEQ multiplex PCR; TCRdb stores in-frame clones only, minus some. The table has over 85,000 clones, roughly 80% seen once. Sequenced: PBMCs. Every receptor here comes from a man between 35 and 55 years old in good health and CMV-seronegative.

Points on this clone: A junction end diverges from the germline sequence, so it may reflect a read error. The chain links TRBV7-9 to TRBJ1-4, with TRBD1 identical over 7 bases. This CDR3 is 13 amino acids long. In germline, CDR1 is SEHNR, CDR2 FQNEAQ (reference sequence). The CDR3 reads CSSSLGTEEKLFF. CDR3 nucleotide sequence: TGTTCCAGCAGCTTAGGGACAGAAGAAAAACTGTTTTTT.

This clone occurred once. V is TRBV29-1 and J is TRBJ2-1; TRBD2 agrees at 9 bases. This CDR3 spans 14 amino acids. Germline values: CDR1 SQVTM, CDR2 ANQGSEA. Trimming at V came to 3 bases and at J to 2 bases, leaving 2 bases not matched to a gene. The CDR3 region has the DNA TGCAGCGTTGATCGCGGGAGGGCCTACAATGAGCAGTTCTTC. Amino acids: CSVDRGRAYNEQFF.

This chain joins TRBV28 and TRBJ1-1, with D perhaps matching TRBD1 (5 bases). The germline V gene has CDR1 MDHEN and CDR2 SYDVKM. V lost 11 bases to trimming and J lost 5 bases, with 21 bases between them. There are 14 residues in the CDR3. The CDR3 DNA sequence: TGTGCCGCAAAGTTAGGGGTAGGGAGGACTGAAGCTTTCTTT. It yields the protein CAAKLGVGRTEAFF.

The chain combines TRBV9 with TRBJ2-1, with D possibly TRBD2 on 6 matching bases. Germline CDR1 and CDR2: SGDLS and YYNGEE. Trimming stripped 6 bases from V and 9 bases from J, with 22 bases between. CDR3 length: 15 amino acids. The CDR3 nucleotides read TGTGCCAGCAACCCTGTTAGCGGTCGGGCAGGTGAGCAGTTCTTC. Encoded protein: CASNPVSGRAGEQFF.

V gene TRBV18 combines with J gene TRBJ1-6; tentative D call: TRBD1 (5 bases). The germline V gene encodes CDR1 KGHSH and CDR2 LQKENI. The V end lost 8 bases, the J end lost 7 bases, and 15 bases lay between the germline ends. CDR3 length: 14 amino acids. Written as DNA, the CDR3 is TGTGCCAGCCGGGGGGAAGCGAACAATTCACCCCTCCACTTT. It yields the protein CASRGEANNSPLHF.

V gene TRBV6-1 combines with J gene TRBJ1-1, with TRBD1 identical over 7 bases. Per germline, CDR1 MNHNS and CDR2 SASEGT. The CDR3 covers 13 residues. V lost 2 bases and J lost 11; bases outside the gene matches: 8. CDR3 nucleotides: TGTGCCAGCAGTGAACCGACAGGGCCAGGGGCTTTCTTT. Amino acids: CASSEPTGPGAFF.

This chain uses TRBV4-3 with TRBJ2-1; 10 nucleotides align to TRBD1. CDR1 LGHNA and CDR2 YSLEER come from the germline V gene. Trimming cost V 4 bases and J 4 bases; bases outside gene matches: 4. The CDR3 spans 15 residues. CDR3 region: CASSPDRGQYNEQFF. CDR3 in DNA: TGCGCCAGCAGCCCCGACAGGGGGCAATACAATGAGCAGTTCTTC.

As concerns this clone: At one end, the junction sequence differs from germline, possibly due to a read error. The chain links TRBV7-9 to TRBJ1-5; 9 bases fit TRBD1. Germline values: CDR1 SEHNR, CDR2 FQNEAQ (reference sequence). The CDR3 is 16 amino acids. The CDR3 nucleotides are TGTTCCAGCAGCTCACACCCACAGGGGGCAGGTCAGCCCCAGCATTTT. It is translated as CSSSSHPQGAGQPQHF.

V is TRBV2 and J is TRBJ2-3; 10 bases align to TRBD1. The CDR3 runs 15 residues. J gave up 1 base and V 9 bases, and 7 bases lay outside the gene matches. Per the germline V gene, CDR1 is SNHLY and CDR2 is FYNNEI. The CDR3 sequence: CARWGTGEGTDTQYF. Here the CDR3 DNA reads TGTGCCAGGTGGGGGACAGGGGAAGGCACAGATACGCAGTATTTT.

The chain has TRBV27 and TRBJ2-7; possibly TRBD2 for D (5 bases). The length of the CDR3 is 13 residues. V lost 5 bases and J 6 bases, leaving 14 bases between the germline ends. Looked up from germline, CDR1 is MNHEY and CDR2 is SMNVEV (reference sequence). CDR3: CASSGLSYGEQYF. Written as DNA, the CDR3 is TGTGCCAGCAGTGGACTGAGTTACGGCGAGCAGTACTTC.